This TCR beta chain was obtained from a study of shared clonotypes between healthy human individuals. Whole-study context: Three CD4 naive, three CD4 memory, two CD8 naive and one CD8 memory plate were used per donor. Regarding the study as a whole: Clonotype sharing across donors was expected to vary with sequencing depth. Represented diversity, genetic and exposure-history alike, was limited by few donors.

Approximately 30,000 T cell genomes (around 190 ng DNA) went into each sorted-subset replicate. The repertoire was sequenced with immunoSEQ multiplex PCR; TCRdb's copy has only in-frame clones and lacks some. The profile covers 660,000 or so clones, with approximately 96% appearing a single time and about 0.11% taken by the ten largest. Naive CD8 cells lacked CD45RO and underwent positive selection for CCR7, leaving out terminally differentiated effector memory CD45RA+ cells. On this clone itself: What it binds is not known.

Germline loops: CDR1 WNHNN, CDR2 SYGVQD (reference sequence). V was clipped by 2 bases and J by 4 bases; unmatched bases: 6. The CDR3 covers 15 residues. The sequence came from a woman aged 25-40 years in good health. V usage is TRBV10-1 and J usage is TRBJ2-7, with 9 bases lining up with TRBD1. What was sequenced was naive CD8+ T cells sorted from blood. This chain's CDR3 is CASSETGQGRYEQYF. In DNA, the CDR3 is TGCGCCAGCAGTGAGACCGGACAGGGGAGGTACGAGCAGTACTTC.